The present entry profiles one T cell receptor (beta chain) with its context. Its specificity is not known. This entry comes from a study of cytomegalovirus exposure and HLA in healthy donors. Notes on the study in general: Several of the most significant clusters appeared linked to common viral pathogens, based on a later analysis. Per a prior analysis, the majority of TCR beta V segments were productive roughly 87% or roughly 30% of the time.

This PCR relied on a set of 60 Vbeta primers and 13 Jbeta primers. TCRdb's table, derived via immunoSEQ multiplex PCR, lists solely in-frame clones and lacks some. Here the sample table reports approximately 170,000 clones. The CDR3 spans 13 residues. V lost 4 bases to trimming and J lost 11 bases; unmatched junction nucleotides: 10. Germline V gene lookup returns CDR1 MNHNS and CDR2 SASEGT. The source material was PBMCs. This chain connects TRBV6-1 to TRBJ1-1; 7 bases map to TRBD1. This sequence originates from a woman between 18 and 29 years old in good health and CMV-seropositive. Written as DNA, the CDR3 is TGTGCCAGCAGTGGGACAGGCAACCTCTGGGCTTTCTTT. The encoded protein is CASSGTGNLWAFF.